This T cell receptor beta chain derives from a study of T cells after yellow fever vaccination. Study context: Preparation used SMART-Seq v4 Ultra Low Input for the low-cell-number fractions.

In this sample, this clonotype turned up many times. Its antigen is as yet unknown. This CDR3 region has 13 residues. Trimming removed 3 bases at V and 5 bases at J, with 10 bases between. Universal primer sites and UMIs were introduced during 5'RACE template-switching synthesis of TCR cDNA. TCRdb independently ran MiXCR on the 5' RACE reads; one entry per CDR3 protein. The sample has 250,000 or so distinct CDR3 sequences, less than 9% seen once. Findings and caveats of the study: Weaker, the secondary response had a peak occurring faster, on day 5 versus 15. Post-booster repertoires contained most primary-vaccination clones again (about 95% CD4, 88% CD8).

The rearrangement uses TRBV12-3 or TRBV12-4 and TRBJ1-1; D is uncertain. Sequenced material: CD4+ T cells sorted from PBMCs, taken 15 days after the yellow fever booster vaccination. The receptor was isolated from a man aged 30-40 years who received the YFV17D yellow fever vaccine. The CDR3 DNA is TGTGCCAGCAGTTTTAACATATGGACTGAAGCTTTCTTT. Translation: CASSFNIWTEAFF.